A single TCR beta chain is shown here with its context. This clonotype was counted between two and nine times. This receptor's antigen is unknown. Base quality data are lacking; no much larger clone is found one base away. V sheds 1 base and J sheds 6 bases, leaving 10 bases between their ends. The germline V gene provides CDR1 SGHAT and CDR2 FQNNGV. The CDR3, from cysteine to phenylalanine, totals 14 residues. The read is trimmed to its CDR3 DNA, 42 bases read in frame from base 1. This sample was included in a study of T-cell reconstitution after alpha-beta-depleted transplantation in children (TCRdb year 2016). Regarding the complete study: Using TCR repertoire profiling, the study followed T-cell immune reconstitution in a quantitative way in children after TCRalphabeta/CD19-depleted allogeneic hematopoietic cell transplantation. Findings and caveats that apply to the study as a whole: In some patients, high TCRbeta diversity at day 60 was attributed to recipient T cells and intrathymic progenitors that had survived conditioning. Over the following months the frequencies of hyperexpanded clones went down, and after one year T-cell counts and TCRbeta diversity were mostly credited to newly produced T cells. The apparently early recovery of alphabetaT-cell counts about two months after transplant reportedly depended on only several hundred rapidly expanded clones that came from non-depleted graft cells.

Library preparation used PCR. The reads were generated on an Illumina HiSeq 2500. To normalize quantification of the TCRbeta repertoire, the TCR libraries were built with molecular barcoding that relied on unique molecular identifiers. TCRdb reran the public reads through fastp at Q25 and MiXCR, keeping productive beta chains. Rows with one shared CDR3 protein collapse into an entry with the most common genes and DNA. In this sample the table shows about 870,000 distinct CDR3 sequences, 16% of which occur a single time. The ten largest clones add up to roughly 5% of the sample. The label giving this sample's treatment or condition can be read as: allogeneic hematopoietic cell transplantation with graft depleted of TCRalphabeta T cells and CD19 B cells. TCRalphabeta/CD19-depleted allogeneic hematopoietic cell grafts were given to the transplant recipients, all of whom were children.

The sequence links TRBV11-2 to TRBJ1-5; no D gene call is confident. The sequences come from PBMCs, mostly from graft donor cells, collected 360 days after TCRalphabeta/CD19-depleted stem cell transplant. This clonotype originated in a male patient between 5 and 17 years old who had a stem cell transplant for acute lymphoblastic leukemia, so the T cells may come from the graft donor. The CDR3 amino acid sequence is: CASSLVPVVQPQHF. At the DNA level, the sequence is TGTGCCAGCAGCTTAGTCCCGGTAGTTCAGCCCCAGCATTTT.